One sample yielded the 12 T cell receptor beta chains listed below, sequenced in a study of glioma-infiltrating T cells. The iRepertoire nested amplicon-rescue multiplex PCR amplified TCR alpha and beta CDR3s from RNA. Each CDR3 protein gets one entry after TCRdb re-called the multiplex PCR reads with MiXCR. The table shows fewer than 110,000 distinct CDR3 sequences, with about 28% occurring only once. Material: glioma tissue, nonneoplastic brain tissue, or PBMCs (not recorded which). The receptors come from a human donor with low-grade glioma or glioblastoma, undergoing nonglioma brain surgery, or in good health (not recorded which).

This rearrangement joins TRBV19 to TRBJ1-4; D uncertain. Trimming left V 3 bases short and J 5 bases short, with 7 bases between. Germline CDR1 LNHDA, CDR2 SQIVND (reference sequence). The CDR3 extends over 13 amino acids. DNA of the CDR3: TGTGCCAGTAGTATGGACGGGAATGAAAAACTGTTTTTT. Its protein product is CASSMDGNEKLFF.

In this sample, this clonotype turned up once. This may arise from a read error, as a much more abundant clone is one base away. The chain employs TRBV4-2 and TRBJ1-1; D remains unclear. CDR1 is LGHNA, CDR2 YNFKEQ, per germline. The CDR3 spans 15 residues. CDR3 loop: CASSQDPDSNTEALF. CDR3 coding DNA: TGTGCCAGCAGCCAAGACCCAGACTCGAACACTGAAGCTTTATTT.

Comments on this clonotype: A single base separates this from a much larger clone, so it may be a read error. The gene calls are TRBV20-1 and TRBJ2-1; D assignment may be TRBD1 or TRBD2 (5 bases each). The CDR3 length is 16 residues. Trimming cost V 6 bases and J 3 bases, with 21 bases left between them. CDR1 is DFQATT and CDR2 is SNEGSKA in the germline V gene (reference sequence). The CDR3 coding sequence is TGCAGTGCAGGATCCCTCCCGGGGCAAAGCTACAATGAGCAGTTCTTC. It encodes CSAGSLPGQSYNEQFF.

At least ten counts were recorded for this clonotype. The genes are TRBV7-2 and TRBJ2-3, with D possibly matching TRBD2 (5 bases). CDR1 and CDR2 from the germline V gene are SGHTA and FQGNSA. There are 16 residues in the CDR3. The V and J ends lost 1 base and 0 bases respectively, with 11 bases between them. The CDR3: CASSLVPGISTDTQYF. The CDR3 DNA is TGTGCCAGCAGCTTAGTCCCGGGGATCAGCACAGATACGCAGTATTTT.

As concerns this clonotype: Germline and junction disagree at one end, which may indicate a read error. The CDR3 is CASSVARQRNTEAFF. Written as DNA, the CDR3 is TGTGCCAGCAGCGTAGCTCGACAAAGGAACACTGAAGCTTTCTTT. The chain combines TRBV7-9 with TRBJ1-1, with no clear D. The CDR3 spans 15 residues. The germline CDR1 and CDR2 sequences are SEHNR and FQNEAQ (reference sequence).

This clonotype was seen at least ten times. The chain links TRBV6-1 to TRBJ1-2, with a tentative D call TRBD1 (5 bases). Between the trimmed V and J ends, which lost 0 bases and 5 bases, there was a span of 13 bases. This CDR3 has 15 residues. Germline V gives CDR1 MNHNS, CDR2 SASEGT. CDR3 DNA: TGTGCCAGCAGTGAAGCTTGGAGGACACATTATGGCTACACCTTC. Protein: CASSEAWRTHYGYTF.

This clonotype was seen at least ten times. The chain carries TRBV10-3 and TRBJ1-2, with D maybe TRBD1 (5 bases). The CDR3 is made up of 12 amino acids. Trimming cost V 8 bases and J 7 bases, with 14 bases left between them. Per germline, CDR1 ENHRY and CDR2 SYGVKD. CDR3: CAISGHAGGYTF. The CDR3 DNA sequence: TGTGCCATCTCCGGACATGCAGGTGGCTACACCTTC.

Concerning this clonotype itself: A much larger clone differs from this one at a single base, so this may be a read error. The chain combines TRBV4-1 with TRBJ1-1; D ambiguous. Germline CDR1 MGHRA, CDR2 YSYEKL. The CDR3 sequence is 15 residues long. The V end lost 0 bases, the J end lost 6 bases, and 14 bases lay between the germline ends. The CDR3 DNA is TGCGCCAGCAGCCAAGATCGGTGGGCTTACGCTGAAGCTTTCTTT. Encoded protein: CASSQDRWAYAEAFF.

CDR3 coding DNA: TGTGCCAGCAGCATTAATCTAGGGCTTAACTATGGCTACACCTTC. It yields the protein CASSINLGLNYGYTF. The chain carries TRBV11-2 and TRBJ1-2; no clear D gene. CDR3 size: 15 residues. With 5 bases removed from V and 1 base from J, the gap between germline ends came to 14 bases. Germline-derived CDR1 and CDR2 are SGHAT and FQNNGV.

This clonotype was seen more than once but under ten times. The junction and the germline gene differ at one end; a read error may be behind it. The rearrangement links TRBV4-3 to TRBJ1-5; D is perhaps TRBD1 (5 bases). The CDR3 is 14 amino acids. Germline values: CDR1 LGHNA, CDR2 YSLEER. This chain's CDR3 is CASSQEFGTQPRHF. CDR3 nucleotide sequence: TGCGCCAGCAGCCAAGAATTCGGGACTCAGCCCCGGCATTTT.

A note on this clonotype: A read error may explain this, as a much larger clone is one base away. The chain uses TRBV3-1 and TRBJ1-1; D ambiguous. This CDR3 is 13 amino acids long. The germline V gene has CDR1 LGHDT and CDR2 YNNKEL (reference sequence). The CDR3 sequence: CATKTQLNTEALF. Here the CDR3 DNA reads TGTGCCACCAAAACGCAATTGAACACTGAAGCTCTCTTT.

This clonotype came up many times. The J gene is TRBJ2-7, the V gene TRBV28; TRBD1 might be the D (6 bases). V lost 5 bases and J lost 0, with 14 bases in between. Per the germline V gene, CDR1 is MDHEN and CDR2 is SYDVKM. The CDR3 consists of 15 residues. CDR3 coding DNA: TGTGCCAGCAGTCCCGCAGGGGTGTCCTCCTACGAGCAGTACTTC. Translating it yields CASSPAGVSSYEQYF. Based on the CDR3 plus reference TRBV28 and TRBJ2-7, the full variable domain is DVKVTQSSRYLVKRTGEKVFLECVQDMDHENMFWYRQDPGLGLRLIYFSYDVKMKEKGDIPEGYSVSREKKERFSLILESASTNQTSMYLCASSPAGVSSYEQYFGPGTRLTVT.